The next 9 T cell receptor beta chains were all read from a single sample in a study of beta chain features in type 1 diabetes. All of the isolated RNA was reverse transcribed, so expressed TCRB transcripts were sequenced. The protocol was immunoSEQ multiplex PCR, while the TCRdb copy is restricted to in-frame clones and leaves out a portion. The repertoire holds around 400,000 clones, with 10% to 15% as singletons. Sequenced sample: naive CD4+ T cells from blood. All receptors derive from a man aged 18 to 35 in good health.

This clone has more than one count but fewer than ten. This chain joins TRBV7-9 and TRBJ2-7; D not certain. Germline CDR1 reads SEHNR; CDR2 reads FQNEAQ (reference sequence). The CDR3 consists of 11 residues. The V end was cut by 5 bases, the J end by 4 bases, with 6 bases between. CDR3 sequence: CASSLRYEQYF. CDR3 bases: TGTGCCAGCAGCCTCAGGTACGAGCAGTACTTC.

This clone was seen a few times. Here the CDR3 reads CASSPRTEEEAFF. The CDR3 region has the DNA TGTGCCAGCTCACCCAGGACAGAAGAAGAAGCTTTCTTT. The V gene is TRBV18, the J gene TRBJ1-1; perhaps TRBD1 as D (6 bases). The CDR3 is made up of 13 amino acids. V was pared by 3 bases and J by 8 bases, with 13 bases between. CDR1 is KGHSH and CDR2 is LQKENI in the germline V gene.

This chain uses TRBV5-4 with TRBJ2-4; 12 nucleotides match TRBD2. Germline V gene data show CDR1 as SGHNT and CDR2 as YYREEE (reference sequence). Trimming took 1 base from V and 3 from J; bases not matched to a gene: 8. CDR3 size: 18 residues. The CDR3 DNA follows: TGTGCCAGCAGCTTGCCTAGCGGGGGGGCCGGGGACAAAAACATTCAGTACTTC. It specifies CASSLPSGGAGDKNIQYF.

This clone was seen only once. The rearrangement links TRBV11-3 to TRBJ2-5, with TRBD2 matching over 8 bases. V trimming: 5 bases; J trimming: 4 bases; junction bases outside the gene matches: 9. The CDR3 contains 15 residues. Germline V gene data show CDR1 as SGHNT and CDR2 as YENEEA. Here the CDR3 DNA reads TGTGCCAGCAGCCCCACAGCGGGAGTGAGAGAGACCCAGTACTTC. Encoded protein: CASSPTAGVRETQYF.

Points on this clone: The same CDR3 can be traced to other DNA sequences in this sample. V is TRBV7-2 and J is TRBJ2-1; the match to TRBD1 covers 7 bases. V lost 1 base to trimming and J lost 0 bases; unmatched junction nucleotides: 0. From germline, CDR1 is SGHTA and CDR2 FQGNSA. There are 15 residues in the CDR3. CDR3 loop: CASSLDRGSYNEQFF. The CDR3 DNA follows: TGTGCCAGCAGCTTAGACAGGGGCTCCTACAATGAGCAGTTCTTC.

V and J are TRBV7-2 and TRBJ1-2, with D possibly matching TRBD1 (6 bases). The ends were cut back, 5 bases at V and 0 bases at J, with 16 bases in the middle. Germline CDR1 reads SGHTA; CDR2 reads FQGNSA. This CDR3 region has 16 residues. This CDR3 reads CASSTRGGPTNYGYTF. The CDR3 DNA is TGTGCCAGCAGCACCCGGGGGGGCCCAACTAACTATGGCTACACCTTC.

The chain links TRBV4-3 to TRBJ1-1; no clear D gene. CDR3 length: 14 amino acids. CDR1 LGHNA and CDR2 YSLEER come from the germline V gene. Trimming took 0 bases from V and 4 from J, leaving 9 bases between them. CDR3 DNA sequence: TGCGCCAGCAGCCAAGACCAGCGGAGCACTGAAGCTTTCTTT. Amino acid sequence: CASSQDQRSTEAFF.

This clone has a handful of counts. The J gene is TRBJ2-7, the V gene TRBV28; TRBD1 matches 9 bases. V trimming: 2 bases; J trimming: 2 bases; junction bases outside the gene matches: 1. This CDR3 is 14 amino acids long. In germline, CDR1 is MDHEN, CDR2 SYDVKM. Here the CDR3 reads CASSLRQGAYEQYF. CDR3 sequence (DNA): TGTGCCAGCAGTTTACGACAGGGGGCCTACGAGCAGTACTTC. Looking up the rest from reference TRBV28 and TRBJ2-7 gives the full variable domain: DVKVTQSSRYLVKRTGEKVFLECVQDMDHENMFWYRQDPGLGLRLIYFSYDVKMKEKGDIPEGYSVSREKKERFSLILESASTNQTSMYLCASSLRQGAYEQYFGPGTRLTVT.

This clone has just a few counts. The rearrangement links TRBV29-1 to TRBJ2-3; D may be TRBD1 (6 bases). V lost 6 bases to trimming and J lost 0 bases, with 16 bases between them. Germline V gives CDR1 SQVTM, CDR2 ANQGSEA. The CDR3 sequence is 15 residues long. As DNA, the CDR3 is TGCAGCGTACTTGGACAGACAACTAGCACAGATACGCAGTATTTT. Protein: CSVLGQTTSTDTQYF.